The source of this T cell receptor (beta chain) is a study of blood T cell repertoires in COVID-19. Study in general: Samples of COVID-19 (acute and convalescent) were obtained from the United States, Italy and Spain.

As processed by the authors: Reference gene primer amplification in the assay estimated nucleated cell counts. Repertoires were generated with immunoSEQ multiplex PCR, while TCRdb's copy carries only in-frame clones and drops some. The V and J calls and the clone size are those of that table, but D and trimming were determined from the DNA. The repertoire holds about 120,000 clones, roughly 85% seen once, with roughly 1.4% in the top ten. This CDR3 has 13 amino acids. The germline V gene has CDR1 LNHDA and CDR2 SQIVND (reference sequence). Trimming took 5 bases from V and 5 from J, leaving 9 bases between them.

The sequence was collected from a man aged 35-49 years with acute or convalescent COVID-19. The rearrangement joins TRBV19 to TRBJ1-4; D call uncertain. Sequenced input: peripheral blood. CDR3 sequence: CASSLRENEKLFF. The CDR3 DNA reads TGTGCCAGTAGTTTGCGGGAGAATGAAAAACTGTTTTTT.